What follows describes a single T cell receptor (beta chain). As yet, its antigen is unknown. The CDR3 spans 14 residues. Germline CDR1 MNHNS, CDR2 SASEGT. The V segment lost 3 bases and the J segment 7 bases; nucleotides outside the gene matches: 6. The sample belongs to a study of cytomegalovirus exposure and HLA in healthy donors. Study-wide points: The authors listed 164 TCR beta chains as cytomegalovirus-associated. Using the classifier, cytomegalovirus status was reportedly diagnosed with high specificity and sensitivity.

The PCR made use of 60 Vbeta and 13 Jbeta primers. Assay used: immunoSEQ multiplex PCR; TCRdb lists only in-frame clones, some missing. The table records about 120,000 clones, roughly four fifths of them present only once. This TCR was recovered from a woman younger than 35 in good health and CMV-seronegative. The sample taken for sequencing was PBMCs. The V gene is TRBV6-1, the J gene TRBJ2-1; 7 bases match TRBD2. The DNA of the CDR3 is TGTGCCAGCAGTGAGAGGACTAGAGGGAATGAGCAGTTCTTC. Translating it yields CASSERTRGNEQFF.